The T cell receptor beta chain described here comes from a study of blood T cells in healthy people across ages. Overall study: About one barcoded beta molecule per two T cells was captured by template switching.

Caucasian individuals from Russia who were healthy and aged about 6 to 95 acted as donors. PBMCs, at least 7 million per sample, were isolated. Points on this clonotype: Because the CDR3 is missing its conserved closing phenylalanine or tryptophan, this is likely a read error.

PCR was performed a second time for about 6 to 12 cycles using a sample-barcoded 5' primer and a J-beta primer mix. TCRdb re-called the 5' RACE reads with MiXCR, one entry per CDR3 protein. The sample shows approximately 580,000 distinct CDR3 sequences, around 24% of them seen only once. The V segment lost 0 bases and the J segment 7 bases; nucleotides outside the gene matches: 9. Germline V gene data show CDR1 as SGHTA and CDR2 as FQGTGA. The CDR3 has 17 residues. This sample was shared with a second study, whose subject was T cells of mothers and their children.

This chain connects TRBV7-3 to TRBJ2-1, with 10 bases fitting TRBD2. This receptor was obtained from a boy aged 5-17 years in good health. Sequenced sample: blood. Written as DNA, the CDR3 is TGTGCCAGCAGCTTAACGACGGCTAGCGGGAGTTATAATGAGCAGTTCTTA. This sequence encodes CASSLTTASGSYNEQFL.